This T cell receptor (beta chain) was captured by sequencing in a study of CD8 T cells in Susac syndrome. Deletions cut 1 base from V and 11 bases from J, with 14 bases between. CDR3 length: 13 amino acids. Germline V lookup: CDR1 SGHDN, CDR2 FVKESK. Negative isolation yielded CD4+ and CD8+ T cells, and FACS enriched TEMRA cells. The RNA, 0.5 to 1 ug, was put through reverse transcription using random hexamers. TCRdb reprocessed the immunoSEQ multiplex PCR reads with MiXCR, giving one entry per CDR3 protein. The table lists roughly 140,000 distinct CDR3 sequences, about 95% of them singletons. The chain carries TRBV14 and TRBJ1-1; possibly TRBD1 for D (6 bases). Sequencing was done on a sample of CD8+ T cells from PBMCs. This sequence originates from a human donor with multiple sclerosis. The CDR3 sequence is CASSQGGGTDAFF. CDR3 in DNA: TGTGCCAGCAGCCAAGGAGGGGGAACGGATGCTTTCTTT.